This T cell receptor (beta chain) originates from a study of blood T cells in healthy people across ages. The CDR3 loop spans 17 amino acids. The V and J ends lost 4 bases and 0 bases respectively, with 16 bases between them. Germline CDR1 is PRHDT and CDR2 is FYEKMQ (reference sequence). A second PCR, run for roughly 7 to 12 cycles, used a sample-barcoded 5' primer plus a J-beta primer mix. TCRdb re-analysed the 5' RACE reads in MiXCR, keeping a single row per CDR3 protein. The sample lists 660,000 or so distinct CDR3 sequences; under 65% were seen once. Around 10 milliliters of peripheral blood were drawn from each donor.

The chain is built from TRBV13 and TRBJ2-1, with D possibly TRBD1 on 6 matching bases. The receptor comes from a man aged 60 to 69 in good health. Sequenced material: blood. CDR3 sequence: CASSYETGRSSYNEQFF. CDR3 nucleotides: TGTGCCAGCAGCTACGAGACAGGACGCAGCTCCTACAATGAGCAGTTCTTC.